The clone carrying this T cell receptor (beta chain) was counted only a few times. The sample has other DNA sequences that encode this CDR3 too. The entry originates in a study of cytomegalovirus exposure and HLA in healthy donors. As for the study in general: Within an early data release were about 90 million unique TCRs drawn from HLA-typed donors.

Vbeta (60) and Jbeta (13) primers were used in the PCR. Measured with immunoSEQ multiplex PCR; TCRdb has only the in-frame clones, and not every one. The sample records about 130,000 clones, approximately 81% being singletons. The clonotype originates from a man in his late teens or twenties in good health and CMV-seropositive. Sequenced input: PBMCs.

The CDR3 spells CASSLSRYEQYF. DNA of the CDR3: TGTGCCAGCAGCTTAAGTCGGTACGAGCAGTACTTC. The V and J genes are TRBV7-2 and TRBJ2-7; no clear D gene. The CDR3 extends over 12 amino acids. Trimming cost V 2 bases and J 4 bases, with 6 bases left between them. Germline CDR1 reads SGHTA; CDR2 reads FQGNSA.